Given below is one T cell receptor (beta chain) in context. Its target is unknown. The assay was immunoSEQ multiplex PCR, and TCRdb's table has in-frame clones only and misses some. The sample has roughly 7,000 clones; over 50% are singletons. The data were taken from a study of neoadjuvant anti-PD-1 for oral cavity cancer. Study overall: Patients without progression received a fourth nivolumab dose around day 43, then surgical resection on days 50-56.

Study outcomes and limitations: Expansion of preexisting intratumoral clones was suggested to aid response.

In germline, CDR1 is SGDLS, CDR2 YYNGEE. This CDR3 has 18 amino acids. V shed 0 bases, J shed 7 bases, and the junction held 18 bases outside the gene matches. The V gene is TRBV9, the J gene TRBJ2-7, with TRBD2 matching over 8 bases. This clonotype was obtained from a person aged 35-79 years with oral cavity squamous cell carcinoma. The input for sequencing was tumor tissue, taken before nivolumab (anti-PD-1) treatment. The CDR3 DNA reads TGTGCCAGCAGCGTAGGGGATGGAAGCGGGAGCGGACTGAGAGAGCAGTACTTC. It translates to CASSVGDGSGSGLREQYF. The entire variable domain, with the rest obtained from reference TRBV9 and TRBJ2-7, is as follows: DSGVTQTPKHLITATGQRVTLRCSPRSGDLSVYWYQQSLDQGLQFLIQYYNGEERAKGNILERFSAQQFPDLHSELNLSSLELGDSALYFCASSVGDGSGSGLREQYFGPGTRLTVT.